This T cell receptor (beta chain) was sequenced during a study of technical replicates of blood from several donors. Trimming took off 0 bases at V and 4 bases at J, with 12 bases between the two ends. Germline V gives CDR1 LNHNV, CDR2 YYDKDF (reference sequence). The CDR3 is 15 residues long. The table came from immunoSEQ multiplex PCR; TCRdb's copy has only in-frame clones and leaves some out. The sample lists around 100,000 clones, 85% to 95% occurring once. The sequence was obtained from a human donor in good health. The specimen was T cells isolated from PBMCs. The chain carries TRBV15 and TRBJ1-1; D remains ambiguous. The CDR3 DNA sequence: TGTGCCACCAGCAGAGAAACGAAGTCGGGCACTGAAGCTTTCTTT. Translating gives CATSRETKSGTEAFF.